Following are 27 T cell receptor beta chains from one sample sequenced in a study of spatial heterogeneity in lung cancer. TCRdb called the 5' RACE reads again in MiXCR, with one record for every CDR3 protein. The sample records roughly 24,000 distinct CDR3 sequences, roughly a tenth being singletons. Time point: blood at routine non-recurrence follow-up after resection. The sample was PBMCs, taken at follow-up. These receptors came from a male donor with early-stage non-small cell lung cancer.

This clonotype was recorded at least ten times. The chain recombines TRBV29-1 with TRBJ1-1; no definite D call. Trimming removed 5 bases at V and 6 bases at J, with 10 bases between. The CDR3 is 11 amino acids. CDR1 and CDR2 from the germline V gene are SQVTM and ANQGSEA. CDR3: CSVSLAAEAFF. The CDR3 bases are TGCAGCGTTTCCCTGGCAGCTGAAGCTTTCTTT.

The chain recombines TRBV18 with TRBJ2-3, with a possible D match to TRBD2 (5 bases). The CDR3 has 15 residues. In germline, CDR1 is KGHSH, CDR2 LQKENI. V shed 0 bases and J shed 6 bases, with 13 bases lying between them. CDR3 in DNA: TGTGCCAGCTCACCACCGATAGCGAGACGGGATACGCAGTATTTT. Translation gives CASSPPIARRDTQYF.

This clonotype was seen at least ten times. The V and J genes are TRBV20-1 and TRBJ1-6, with D maybe TRBD1 (5 bases). CDR3 length equals 16 residues. Germline V gene data show CDR1 as DFQATT and CDR2 as SNEGSKA (reference sequence). Trimming removed 6 bases at V and 0 bases at J, with 15 bases between. The CDR3 nucleotides are TGCAGTGCCCCGACAGAGAGGAGCTCCTATAATTCACCCCTCCACTTT. As protein: CSAPTERSSYNSPLHF.

This clonotype was seen many times. The chain carries TRBV6-1 and TRBJ1-5; D remains ambiguous. The CDR3 runs to 14 residues. From germline, CDR1 is MNHNS and CDR2 SASEGT. The V end lost 4 bases, the J end lost 6 bases, and 13 bases lay between the germline ends. DNA of the CDR3: TGTGCCAGCAGTGTTTCAATGAGTCTTCAGCCCCAGCATTTT. It codes for CASSVSMSLQPQHF.

This clonotype was detected ten times or more. The CDR3 loop reads CASSPPGIQETQYF. Written as DNA, the CDR3 is TGTGCCAGCTCACCACCTGGAATTCAAGAGACCCAGTACTTC. V usage is TRBV18 and J usage is TRBJ2-5; D gene uncertain. The CDR3 sequence is 14 residues long. Germline V gene sequence: CDR1 KGHSH, CDR2 LQKENI. V lost 0 bases, J lost 2 bases, and 7 bases lay in between.

CDR3 amino acids: CATSRDPKDTQYF. The CDR3 nucleotides read TGTGCCACCAGCAGAGATCCGAAAGATACGCAGTATTTT. V is TRBV15 and J is TRBJ2-3; no reliable D call. The germline V gene has CDR1 LNHNV and CDR2 YYDKDF (reference sequence). The CDR3 length is 13 residues. Trimming took 0 bases from V and 5 from J, leaving 6 bases between them.

This clonotype has just a few counts. The chain links TRBV10-1 to TRBJ1-1; no clear D gene. This CDR3 contains 12 residues. V lost 6 bases and J 5 bases, leaving 10 bases between the germline ends. Germline V CDR1 and CDR2: WNHNN, SYGVQD (reference sequence). The CDR3 loop reads CASSDGFTEAFF. The DNA for the CDR3 is TGCGCCAGCAGCGATGGGTTTACTGAAGCTTTCTTT.

This clonotype was seen at least ten times. The chain uses TRBV6-2 or TRBV6-3 and TRBJ1-1, with D maybe TRBD1 (6 bases). V lost 2 bases and J lost 4, with 14 bases in between. Germline CDR1 and CDR2: MNHEY and SVGEGT. This CDR3 spans 15 amino acids. The CDR3 bases are TGTGCCAGCAGTTACCCTCTGGACAGAGCCACTGAAGCTTTCTTT. Amino acid sequence: CASSYPLDRATEAFF.

This clonotype was seen more than once but under ten times. This chain connects TRBV12-3 or TRBV12-4 to TRBJ1-2; D remains ambiguous. Deletions cut 8 bases from V and 6 bases from J, with 13 bases between. The CDR3 spans 12 residues. The CDR3 here is CASSLFEDGYTF. CDR3 bases: TGTGCCAGCTCCCTGTTTGAAGATGGCTACACCTTC.

The chain links TRBV4-3 to TRBJ2-2; TRBD1 aligns across 7 bases. From germline, CDR1 is LGHNA and CDR2 YSLEER. The CDR3 sequence is 17 residues long. Trimming cost V 1 base and J 2 bases; bases outside gene matches: 7. The CDR3 nucleotides are TGCGCCAGCAGCCAAGGCCCGGGACAGCTAAACACCGGGGAGCTGTTTTTT. Residues: CASSQGPGQLNTGELFF.

This clonotype was counted at least ten times. The chain employs TRBV29-1 and TRBJ2-3; D perhaps matches TRBD1 (6 bases). The germline V gene has CDR1 SQVTM and CDR2 ANQGSEA. This CDR3 has 13 amino acids. Deletions cut 0 bases from V and 4 bases from J, with 8 bases between. DNA of the CDR3: TGCAGCGTTGAAGAGGACAGTTCAGATACGCAGTATTTT. It translates to CSVEEDSSDTQYF.

Only a few counts were recorded for this clonotype. J is TRBJ2-1 and V is TRBV28, with TRBD1 as a possible D gene (5 bases). The V and J ends lost 6 bases and 0 bases respectively, with 27 bases between them. The CDR3 has 20 residues. CDR1 MDHEN and CDR2 SYDVKM come from the germline V gene. CDR3 DNA: TGTGCCAGCAGCACAGGTATCGGTGTCCCCACCAAAGGCTCCTACAATGAGCAGTTCTTC. Amino acids: CASSTGIGVPTKGSYNEQFF.

The chain has TRBV28 and TRBJ1-6; 8 bases agree with TRBD1. V shed 8 bases, J shed 14 bases, and the junction held 11 bases outside the gene matches. There are 13 residues in the CDR3. Germline values: CDR1 MDHEN, CDR2 SYDVKM. Here the CDR3 DNA reads TGTGCCAGCGGACAGGGTATCTCCCCCACCCTCCACTTT. Translated, it gives CASGQGISPTLHF. The whole variable domain, filled in from reference TRBV28 and TRBJ1-6, reads DVKVTQSSRYLVKRTGEKVFLECVQDMDHENMFWYRQDPGLGLRLIYFSYDVKMKEKGDIPEGYSVSREKKERFSLILESASTNQTSMYLCASGQGISPTLHFGNGTRLTVT.

The sample holds a few counts of this clonotype. The gene calls are TRBV28 and TRBJ2-3, with a tentative D call TRBD2 (5 bases). Germline V gene data show CDR1 as MDHEN and CDR2 as SYDVKM. V lost 4 bases to trimming and J lost 6 bases, with 23 bases between them. CDR3 length: 17 amino acids. Written as DNA, the CDR3 is TGTGCCAGCAGTTCCCCGGGCGGTGCGGGCGAATGGGATACGCAGTATTTT. It yields the protein CASSSPGGAGEWDTQYF. The full variable domain, completed using reference TRBV28 and TRBJ2-3, is DVKVTQSSRYLVKRTGEKVFLECVQDMDHENMFWYRQDPGLGLRLIYFSYDVKMKEKGDIPEGYSVSREKKERFSLILESASTNQTSMYLCASSSPGGAGEWDTQYFGPGTRLTVL.

This clonotype has a handful of counts. The rearrangement joins TRBV7-8 to TRBJ2-2, with a weak D call TRBD2 (6 bases). The CDR3 is 20 residues long. V was clipped by 1 base and J by 2 bases, with 23 bases between them. CDR1 and CDR2 from the germline V gene are SGHVS and FQNEAQ. The chain's CDR3 is CASSLGLATRRGSNTGELFF. The CDR3 DNA reads as TGTGCCAGCAGCTTAGGATTGGCGACTAGGCGGGGAAGTAACACCGGGGAGCTGTTTTTT.

The rearrangement links TRBV20-1 to TRBJ1-2, with D hard to call. The V and J ends lost 6 bases and 3 bases respectively, with 14 bases between them. Germline V lookup: CDR1 DFQATT, CDR2 SNEGSKA (reference sequence). The CDR3 is 13 residues long. CDR3 protein: CSASMEGYYGYTF. The CDR3 nucleotides are TGCAGTGCCAGCATGGAGGGATACTATGGCTACACCTTC.

This clonotype came up many times. The chain links TRBV27 to TRBJ2-7; no definite D call. Trimming shortened V by 6 bases and J by 0 bases, and 9 bases separated the two germline ends. This CDR3 is 13 amino acids long. From germline, CDR1 is MNHEY and CDR2 SMNVEV (reference sequence). The CDR3 DNA sequence: TGTGCCAGCAGGACGGAGAGCTCCTACGAGCAGTACTTC. This sequence encodes CASRTESSYEQYF.

This clonotype was seen a handful of times. The chain recombines TRBV23-1 with TRBJ1-5; D possibly corresponds to TRBD1 (6 bases). TRBV23-1 is assigned to the ORF class and has an uncertain function. The germline V and J ends were trimmed by 6 bases and 5 bases, with 17 bases remaining between them. The CDR3 extends over 15 amino acids. CDR3 bases: TGCGCCAGCAGACCCCTACAGGGTACGCATCAGCCCCAGCATTTT. This translates into CASRPLQGTHQPQHF.

The rearrangement joins TRBV5-5 to TRBJ2-1; D remains unclear. The CDR3 contains 11 residues. V was trimmed by 1 base and J by 5 bases, leaving 1 base between them. CDR1 and CDR2 from the germline V gene are SGHKS and YYEKEE (reference sequence). CDR3 nucleotide sequence: TGTGCCAGCAGCTTGAACAATGAGCAGTTCTTC. It is translated as CASSLNNEQFF.

This clonotype was observed many times. V is TRBV3-1 and J is TRBJ2-4; D possibly matches TRBD1 or TRBD2 (6 bases each). This CDR3 region has 15 residues. Germline CDR1 LGHDT, CDR2 YNNKEL (reference sequence). The V gene lost 1 base and the J gene lost 7 bases, with 14 bases spanning the gap. The CDR3 region is CASSQGWQGRNIQYF. CDR3 nucleotide sequence: TGTGCCAGCAGCCAAGGGTGGCAGGGGAGGAACATTCAGTACTTC.

The rearrangement joins TRBV28 to TRBJ1-2; 7 nucleotides line up with TRBD1. Trimming cost V 7 bases and J 6 bases; bases outside gene matches: 11. Looked up from germline, CDR1 is MDHEN and CDR2 is SYDVKM. This CDR3 comprises 14 residues. CDR3 sequence reads: CASTRGTDLDGYTF. Here the CDR3 DNA reads TGTGCCAGCACCAGGGGGACAGACCTGGATGGCTACACCTTC.

This clonotype was seen at least ten times. The chain uses TRBV24-1 and TRBJ2-2, with TRBD1 identical over 9 bases. J was trimmed by 5 bases and V by 4 bases; bases with no gene match: 7. This CDR3 region has 16 residues. CDR1 is KGHDR and CDR2 is SFDVKD in the germline V gene. The CDR3 coding sequence is TGTGCCACCAGTGACCCCGGGACAGGGTTTACCGGGGAGCTGTTTTTT. Its translation: CATSDPGTGFTGELFF.

This clonotype was detected many times. The chain is built from TRBV29-1 and TRBJ2-7; D might be TRBD1 (5 bases). The CDR3 totals 12 residues. V gave up 1 base and J gave up 3 bases, with 7 bases separating them. Germline CDR1 reads SQVTM; CDR2 reads ANQGSEA. This CDR3 reads CSVEAGRYEQYF. CDR3 sequence (DNA): TGCAGCGTTGAAGCAGGGCGCTACGAGCAGTACTTC.

This clonotype was observed many times. The rearrangement joins TRBV6-2 or TRBV6-3 to TRBJ2-1; 8 nucleotides match TRBD1. This CDR3 has 15 amino acids. The germline CDR1 and CDR2 sequences are MNHEY and SVGEGT. V was clipped by 5 bases and J by 8 bases; unmatched bases: 11. CDR3 amino acids: CASSRRDRPRDEQFF. The CDR3 nucleotides read TGTGCCAGCAGTCGCCGGGACAGGCCTAGAGATGAGCAGTTCTTC.

In its sample, this clonotype was seen a few times. The J gene is TRBJ2-1, the V gene TRBV7-9; D gene unclear. V was trimmed by 3 bases and J by 0 bases, leaving 12 bases between them. Germline values: CDR1 SEHNR, CDR2 FQNEAQ (reference sequence). CDR3 length: 16 residues. The DNA for the CDR3 is TGTGCCAGCAGCTTTGCAACTCGGAGCTCCTACAATGAGCAGTTCTTC. Translating gives CASSFATRSSYNEQFF.

At least ten counts were recorded for this clonotype. J is TRBJ2-3 and V is TRBV29-1; a weak D match, TRBD1 (7 bases). Germline lookup yields CDR1 SQVTM and CDR2 ANQGSEA. CDR3 length: 12 amino acids. V lost 6 bases and J 6 bases, leaving 13 bases between the germline ends. CDR3 nucleotides: TGCAGCGTGGTGGAGGGGGCGGATACGCAGTATTTT. The encoded protein is CSVVEGADTQYF.

The rearrangement links TRBV6-5 to TRBJ1-1, with D uncertain. The germline V gene has CDR1 MNHEY and CDR2 SVGAGI. The V and J ends lost 0 bases and 0 bases respectively, with 11 bases between them. CDR3 length equals 16 residues. Here the CDR3 reads CASSYSSIGMNTEAFF. The DNA of the CDR3 is TGTGCCAGCAGTTACTCGAGTATAGGTATGAACACTGAAGCTTTCTTT.